A selection of T cell receptor beta chains follows, all from one sample in a study of identical twins. TCRdb analysed the 5' RACE reads with MiXCR anew, one entry per CDR3 protein. The sample has about 530,000 distinct CDR3 sequences; 20% to 25% are singletons. The same sample was also studied in work on yellow fever vaccine responses in identical twins.

Sequencing was performed on CD4+ T cells sorted from blood. The receptors originated from a woman aged 18 to 35 in good health. CDR3s include the opening cysteine and the closing phenylalanine or tryptophan. A D gene is named only where the DNA matches it firmly. The size entry is marked missing in some rows and otherwise reads once, few, many or a size class.

DNA,CDR3,V,size,D,J
TGTGCCAGCAGCGTACAGGGGGCCTATGGCTACACCTTC,CASSVQGAYGYTF,TRBV7-9,NA,TRBD1,TRBJ1-2
TGTGCCAGCAGTGCATCAAGAATAGGTCAGCCCCAGCATTTT,CASSASRIGQPQHF,TRBV2,NA,NA,TRBJ1-5
TGTGCCAGCAGCTTAGGACTAGCGGGAGCGTCCCAAGAGACCCAGTACTTC,CASSLGLAGASQETQYF,TRBV11-2,NA,TRBD2,TRBJ2-5
TGCAGCGTTGCCCAGGCTAATGAAAAACTGTTTTTT,CSVAQANEKLFF,TRBV29-1,NA,NA,TRBJ1-4
TGTGCCAGCAGCCCTATTGTAATAGCCAAAAACATTCAGTACTTC,CASSPIVIAKNIQYF,TRBV28,NA,NA,TRBJ2-4
TGTGCCATCAGTGGAACTAGCGGGGGCACAGATACGCAGTATTTT,CAISGTSGGTDTQYF,TRBV10-3,few,TRBD2,TRBJ2-3
TGTGCCAGCAGGGCCGGCGACGCAGGCAATCAGCCCCAGCATTTT,CASRAGDAGNQPQHF,TRBV5-5,many,NA,TRBJ1-5
TGTGCCAGCAGCATCAGTACCCAAAACACCATATATTTT,CASSISTQNTIYF,TRBV9,NA,NA,TRBJ1-3
TGCGCCACCTTTGGGGGGTCCGGAAAAGGCTATGGCTACACCTTC,CATFGGSGKGYGYTF,TRBV4-1,few,NA,TRBJ1-2
TGTGCCAGCAGCCGGACAGAACCTAACTATGGCTACACCTTC,CASSRTEPNYGYTF,TRBV3-1,NA,NA,TRBJ1-2
TGTGCCATCAGGGGGGGAAAAGCGGATAGCTACAATGAGCAGTTCTTC,CAIRGGKADSYNEQFF,TRBV10-3,NA,NA,TRBJ2-1
TGTGCCAGCAGCTTAGTCGCCAGGAACGAGCAGTACTTC,CASSLVARNEQYF,TRBV7-2,NA,NA,TRBJ2-7
TGTGCCAGCAGTTTCCCAGCGGGGGGTAGGGATGAGCAGTTCTTC,CASSFPAGGRDEQFF,TRBV12-3/TRBV12-4,NA,TRBD2,TRBJ2-1
TGCGCCAGCAGCCCGGGACTAGCGAACACAGATACGCAGTATTTT,CASSPGLANTDTQYF,TRBV5-1,few,TRBD2,TRBJ2-3
TGTGCCAGCAGGCTATCTTTAGATACGCAGTATTTT,CASRLSLDTQYF,TRBV6-1,few,NA,TRBJ2-3
TGTGCCAGCAGCACCGACACGGGCACCGGGGAGCTGTTTTTT,CASSTDTGTGELFF,TRBV9,NA,NA,TRBJ2-2
TGTGCCAGTAGACGGACAGGGGGGGACGAGCAGTACTTC,CASRRTGGDEQYF,TRBV19,NA,TRBD1,TRBJ2-7
TGCGCCAGCAAATCAGCGGGTGAGCAGTTCTTC,CASKSAGEQFF,TRBV10-2,many,NA,TRBJ2-1
TGTGCCAGCAGCATACAGGGTCTCGCCGGGGAGCTGTTTTTT,CASSIQGLAGELFF,TRBV5-6,NA,NA,TRBJ2-2
TGTGCCAGCAGCCCCCCCGGACAGGGGTACGAGCAGTACTTC,CASSPPGQGYEQYF,TRBV3-1,NA,TRBD1,TRBJ2-7
TGTGCCAGCAGCCATCGCAGGGACTATGGCTACACCTTC,CASSHRRDYGYTF,TRBV3-1,many,NA,TRBJ1-2
TGCGCCAGCAGCCCGGGTGGGGGGCGTACCTACAATGAGCAGTTCTTC,CASSPGGGRTYNEQFF,TRBV5-1,NA,NA,TRBJ2-1
TGTGCCAGCAGTCCCAGGGCCTGGGGCCCAGATACGCAGTATTTT,CASSPRAWGPDTQYF,TRBV6-1,NA,NA,TRBJ2-3
TGCAGCGCCCGAGCGGGAGCAGAGACCCAGTACTTC,CSARAGAETQYF,TRBV29-1,once,TRBD2,TRBJ2-5
TGTGCTAGTGGTCATACCGGGACTAGCGGGGCAGATACGCAGTATTTT,CASGHTGTSGADTQYF,TRBV12-5,few,TRBD2,TRBJ2-3
TGTGCCAGCAGCTCGGGTGCCTTCGGAGAGACCCAGTACTTC,CASSSGAFGETQYF,TRBV11-3,NA,NA,TRBJ2-5
TGTGCCAGCAGACTACTAGCACGGGCAACCTACAATGAGCAGTTCTTC,CASRLLARATYNEQFF,TRBV28,NA,NA,TRBJ2-1
TGTGCCAGCAGCCAAGTTGGGGGGGCCACAGATACGCAGTATTTT,CASSQVGGATDTQYF,TRBV3-1,NA,NA,TRBJ2-3
TGTGCCACCAGCCGGCCCTGGATGGAGGGCTACACCTTC,CATSRPWMEGYTF,TRBV15,NA,NA,TRBJ1-2
TGTGCCATCAAGGGGGGGAGACAGAGCTACGAGCAGTACTTC,CAIKGGRQSYEQYF,TRBV10-3,NA,NA,TRBJ2-7
TGTGCCAGCAGCTTATCAGCAGAGAGCACAGATACGCAGTATTTT,CASSLSAESTDTQYF,TRBV7-3,few,NA,TRBJ2-3
TGCGCCAGCAGCCCAGGACAGGCAATAAACACTGAAGCTTTCTTT,CASSPGQAINTEAFF,TRBV5-1,few,TRBD1,TRBJ1-1
TGTGCCAGCAGGCAAGGCCAAACTAGGCGGGAATTCTTC,CASRQGQTRREFF,TRBV3-1,NA,NA,TRBJ2-1
TGCAGTGCTAGAGCACGGGGACGCACACCCGATACGCAGTATTTT,CSARARGRTPDTQYF,TRBV20-1,once,NA,TRBJ2-3
TGTGCCAGCAGCTCAAGACAGGCGACCAACTACACCTTC,CASSSRQATNYTF,TRBV7-9,NA,NA,TRBJ1-2
TGTGCCAGCAGACTAGCCCCAGGGGCCCATAATTCACCCCTCCACTTT,CASRLAPGAHNSPLHF,TRBV28,NA,NA,TRBJ1-6
TGTGCCAGCAGCCAAGGTTCGGGCCCCGGGGCCACTGAAGCTTTCTTT,CASSQGSGPGATEAFF,TRBV3-1,once,NA,TRBJ1-1
TGTGCCAGTAGTTTGAGAGGACGGGATTATAGCAATCAGCCCCAGCATTTT,CASSLRGRDYSNQPQHF,TRBV19,once,NA,TRBJ1-5
TGCAGTGCTAGACCAGCGGGGATAAACTACAATGAGCAGTTCTTC,CSARPAGINYNEQFF,TRBV20-1,NA,TRBD2,TRBJ2-1
TGCGCCAGCAGCTGGACAAACTCTGGGGCCAACGTCCTGACTTTC,CASSWTNSGANVLTF,TRBV5-1,many,NA,TRBJ2-6
TGTGCCAGCAGCTTAGGGACTAGCGGGAGGGCCTGGGATGAGCAGTTCTTC,CASSLGTSGRAWDEQFF,TRBV7-2,NA,TRBD2,TRBJ2-1
TGTGCCACCAGTGAGCCTGGACAGGCAGATACGCAGTATTTT,CATSEPGQADTQYF,TRBV24-1,NA,TRBD1,TRBJ2-3
TGTGCCAGCAGCCCACATGCAGGGAACACTGAAGCTTTCTTT,CASSPHAGNTEAFF,TRBV28,few,NA,TRBJ1-1
TGCGCCAGCAGTGGGGGGACTAGCGGGGGCGATACTAGCACAGATACGCAGTATTTT,CASSGGTSGGDTSTDTQYF,TRBV10-2,NA,TRBD2,TRBJ2-3
TGCGCCAGCAGCTTGGCTAGCGGGGGACGGGATACGCAGTATTTT,CASSLASGGRDTQYF,TRBV5-1,NA,TRBD2,TRBJ2-3
TGTGCCACCAGCCAAACAGCCGACAGCACAGATACGCAGTATTTT,CATSQTADSTDTQYF,TRBV24-1,few,NA,TRBJ2-3
TGTGCCAGCAGCTTAGCATGGGAGGGTGGCTACACCTTC,CASSLAWEGGYTF,TRBV7-8,NA,NA,TRBJ1-2
TGTGCCAGCAGTTTAGATACAGGGAGAGGCTATGGCTACACCTTC,CASSLDTGRGYGYTF,TRBV12-3/TRBV12-4,NA,NA,TRBJ1-2
TGTGCCAGCAGCCAAGGACAGTACGTGCCCGGGGAGCTGTTTTTT,CASSQGQYVPGELFF,TRBV3-1,NA,NA,TRBJ2-2
TGTGCCACCAGTGATTATAGCAGGCCCGGGGAGCTGTTTTTT,CATSDYSRPGELFF,TRBV24-1,few,NA,TRBJ2-2
TGTGCCAGCAGTGAACGCTACGAGCAGTACTTC,CASSERYEQYF,TRBV6-1,many,NA,TRBJ2-7
TGTGCCACCAGCAGAGAAACGTCAGGCTACACCTTC,CATSRETSGYTF,TRBV15,few,NA,TRBJ1-2
TGTGCCATCAGTGAGTCGACTCAGAGGGCCACAGATACGCAGTATTTT,CAISESTQRATDTQYF,TRBV10-3,NA,NA,TRBJ2-3